This entry lists 24 T cell receptor gamma chains sequenced from one sample in a study of gamma-delta T cells after stem cell transplantation. TCRdb called clones anew from the RT-PCR reads with CATT. Of 2,500 to 3,500 gamma-chain clones listed, around 20% are singletons. The sample consisted of gamma-delta T cells. The origin of the receptors is a human donor. It is not recorded whose cells these are; they may come from a transplant donor.

Only a few counts were recorded for this clone. This rearrangement joins TRGV8 to TRGJP2. CDR1 and CDR2 from the germline V gene are VENAVY and YDSYNSRV. The CDR3 consists of 13 residues. The ends lost 6 bases at V and 2 bases at J; junction bases unmatched: 3. The CDR3 DNA is TGTGCCACCTGGTGGAGTAGTGATTGGATCAAGACGTTT. This gives the protein CATWWSSDWIKTF.

This clone was seen more than once but under ten times. J is TRGJ1 or TRGJ2 and V is TRGV3. CDR1 and CDR2 from the germline V gene are VTNTFY and YDVSTARD (reference sequence). Germline trimming cut 0 bases from V and 5 bases from J; bases unmatched to any gene: 7. The CDR3 totals 14 residues. CDR3 DNA sequence: TGTGCCACCTGGGACAGGCTGAGTCATTATAAGAAACTCTTT. Amino acid sequence: CATWDRLSHYKKLF.

This clone occurred a few times. J is TRGJ1 or TRGJ2 and V is TRGV4. The trim removed 0 bases at V and 9 bases at J, leaving 11 bases unmatched. The CDR3 has 14 residues. Looked up from germline, CDR1 is EGSTGY and CDR2 is YDSYTSSV. The CDR3, as DNA: TGTGCCACCTGGGATGGGCAGGGGAAGGGTAAGAAACTCTTT. Translated: CATWDGQGKGKKLF.

This clone was seen a handful of times. This CDR3 is CATWDGAESDWIKTF. In DNA, the CDR3 is TGTGCCACCTGGGACGGGGCGGAAAGTGATTGGATCAAGACGTTT. The gene calls are TRGV2 and TRGJP2. CDR3 length: 15 amino acids. Germline V lookup: CDR1 EGSNGY, CDR2 YDSYNSKV. V lost 0 bases to trimming and J lost 5 bases; unmatched junction nucleotides: 6.

In its sample, this clone was seen a few times. J is TRGJ1 or TRGJ2 and V is TRGV2. The V and J ends lost 3 bases and 3 bases, in that order; junction bases with no gene match: 5. Germline assignment: CDR1 EGSNGY and CDR2 YDSYNSKV. The CDR3 length is 13 residues. This CDR3 is CATWDSGYYKKLF. DNA for the CDR3: TGTGCCACCTGGGACTCTGGTTATTATAAGAAACTCTTT.

This clone is classed as medium-sized. The chain recombines TRGV4 with TRGJ1 or TRGJ2. The length of the CDR3 is 11 residues. CDR1 is EGSTGY and CDR2 is YDSYTSSV in the germline V gene. J was trimmed by 7 bases and V by 2 bases; bases with no gene match: 2. In DNA form, the CDR3 reads TGTGCCACCTGGGATGCGTATAAGAAACTCTTT. Amino acid sequence: CATWDAYKKLF.

The V and J genes are TRGV9 and TRGJ1 or TRGJ2. V lost 2 bases and J lost 1; bases outside the gene matches: 2. Germline V gene sequence: CDR1 GITISATS, CDR2 ISYDGTV (reference sequence). This CDR3 is built from 13 residues. The CDR3 spells CALWEDNYYKKLF. The DNA for the CDR3 is TGTGCCTTGTGGGAGGACAATTATTATAAGAAACTCTTT.

This clone was seen a few times. Other DNA sequences in this sample translate to the same CDR3. The chain uses TRGV4 and TRGJ1 or TRGJ2. The V gene end was trimmed by 0 bases and the J gene end by 2 bases; junction bases not matched to a gene: 4. Germline lookup yields CDR1 EGSTGY and CDR2 YDSYTSSV. This CDR3 is 14 amino acids long. The CDR3 here is CATWDGRDYYKKLF. The CDR3, as DNA: TGTGCCACCTGGGATGGGCGCGATTATTATAAGAAACTCTTT.

V usage is TRGV9 and J usage is TRGJ1 or TRGJ2. This CDR3 has 12 residues. V lost 2 bases and J lost 4; bases outside the gene matches: 2. CDR1 GITISATS and CDR2 ISYDGTV come from the germline V gene (reference sequence). As DNA, the CDR3 is TGTGCCTTGTGGGAGGAGTATTATAAGAAACTCTTT. Protein: CALWEEYYKKLF.

The chain joins TRGV3 to TRGJ1 or TRGJ2. This CDR3 has 13 residues. The germline CDR1 and CDR2 sequences are VTNTFY and YDVSTARD (reference sequence). Unmatched junction bases numbered 11, after V lost 3 bases and J lost 9 bases. The CDR3, as DNA: TGTGCCACCTGGGACCCTCGGGGTGGTAAGAAACTCTTT. The encoded protein is CATWDPRGGKKLF.

The genes are TRGV2 and TRGJ1 or TRGJ2. The V gene end was trimmed by 0 bases and the J gene end by 5 bases; junction bases not matched to a gene: 10. Looked up from germline, CDR1 is EGSNGY and CDR2 is YDSYNSKV. This CDR3 spans 15 amino acids. CDR3 sequence (DNA): TGTGCCACCTGGGACGGGCCAAAAGAGGATTATAAGAAACTCTTT. This encodes CATWDGPKEDYKKLF.

This clone occurred once. The chain joins TRGV2 to TRGJP2. This CDR3 region has 16 residues. V shed 5 bases and J 6 bases; nucleotides not matched to a gene: 15. CDR1 is EGSNGY and CDR2 is YDSYNSKV in the germline V gene. The CDR3 bases are TGTGCCACCTGGGTTAAGTTGCCCGAAGGTGATTGGATCAAGACGTTT. Protein sequence: CATWVKLPEGDWIKTF.

V usage is TRGV8 and J usage is TRGJ1 or TRGJ2. This CDR3 is built from 16 residues. With V trimmed by 2 bases and J by 4 bases, 14 bases remained unmatched. Germline values: CDR1 VENAVY, CDR2 YDSYNSRV. The CDR3 coding sequence is TGTGCCACCTGGGATAACTTCAGAGTGGGATATTATAAGAAACTCTTT. It translates to CATWDNFRVGYYKKLF.

This clone occurred a few times. The sample has other DNA sequences that encode this CDR3 too. The V call is TRGV9, the J call TRGJP. Germline V gene lookup returns CDR1 GITISATS and CDR2 ISYDGTV (reference sequence). The length of the CDR3 is 16 residues. Trimming cost V 0 bases and J 7 bases; bases outside gene matches: 3. The CDR3 DNA is TGTGCCTTGTGGGAGGTGCGTGAGTTGGGCAAAAAAATCAAGGTATTT. Its translation is CALWEVRELGKKIKVF.

There are a few counts of this clone. The same CDR3 can be traced to other DNA sequences in this sample. The CDR3 sequence is CATWDGNSSDWIKTF. The CDR3 DNA follows: TGTGCCACCTGGGACGGGAATAGTAGTGATTGGATCAAGACGTTT. The V and J genes are TRGV2 and TRGJP2. CDR3 length equals 15 residues. The J segment lost 0 bases and the V segment lost 0 bases, leaving 1 base of the junction unmatched. CDR1 is EGSNGY and CDR2 is YDSYNSKV in the germline V gene.

This clone was picked up a small number of times. Within the sample, other DNA sequences also encode this same CDR3. The CDR3 here is CALWEVLNYYKKLF. CDR3 bases: TGTGCCTTGTGGGAGGTGCTGAATTATTATAAGAAACTCTTT. V gene TRGV9 combines with J gene TRGJ1 or TRGJ2. CDR3 size: 14 residues. CDR1 GITISATS and CDR2 ISYDGTV come from the germline V gene (reference sequence). With 0 bases clipped from V and 0 bases from J, the junction kept 2 bases outside the gene matches.

The chain uses TRGV9 and TRGJ1 or TRGJ2. This CDR3 spans 13 amino acids. J gave up 5 bases and V 1 base, and 5 bases lay outside the gene matches. Germline V gives CDR1 GITISATS, CDR2 ISYDGTV (reference sequence). CDR3 bases: TGTGCCTTGTGGGAGGTCGACGATTATAAGAAACTCTTT. Translating it yields CALWEVDDYKKLF.

By sample fraction, this clone is medium-sized (0.01 to 0.1%). The genes are TRGV9 and TRGJP. The junction had 6 bases not matched to a gene; V was cut back by 0 bases and J by 4 bases. Germline V gene sequence: CDR1 GITISATS, CDR2 ISYDGTV (reference sequence). This CDR3 region has 18 residues. CDR3 nucleotides: TGTGCCTTGTGGGAGGTGAACGTTCAAGAGTTGGGCAAAAAAATCAAGGTATTT. Translation: CALWEVNVQELGKKIKVF.

This chain links TRGV2 with TRGJ1 or TRGJ2. J lost 9 bases, V lost 0 bases, and 2 bases had no gene match. The CDR3 is 11 residues long. CDR1 EGSNGY and CDR2 YDSYNSKV come from the germline V gene. CDR3 loop: CATWDGCKKLF. CDR3 in DNA: TGTGCCACCTGGGACGGGTGTAAGAAACTCTTT.

The chain is built from TRGV4 and TRGJ1 or TRGJ2. V lost 0 bases, J lost 4 bases, and 12 bases stayed unmatched. CDR1 is EGSTGY and CDR2 is YDSYTSSV in the germline V gene. The CDR3 contains 16 residues. The CDR3 DNA is TGTGCCACCTGGGATGGGCAGGTTTATAGATATTATAAGAAACTCTTT. Translation: CATWDGQVYRYYKKLF.

This clone showed up just a few times. This chain links TRGV4 with TRGJ1 or TRGJ2. CDR1 is EGSTGY, CDR2 YDSYTSSV, per germline. The CDR3 totals 13 residues. V was clipped by 0 bases and J by 7 bases; unmatched bases: 6. The CDR3: CATWDGRWYKKLF. The CDR3 DNA reads as TGTGCCACCTGGGATGGGCGGTGGTATAAGAAACTCTTT.

This clone showed up just a few times. This CDR3 is also generated by other DNA sequences in the sample. The rearrangement links TRGV9 to TRGJP. CDR3 length: 16 residues. The V gene's germline CDR1 is GITISATS and CDR2 ISYDGTV (reference sequence). After removal of 1 base from V and 7 bases from J, the junction contained 4 bases not matched to a gene. The DNA of the CDR3 is TGTGCCTTGTGGGAGGTTAAGGAGTTGGGCAAAAAAATCAAGGTATTT. Its translation is CALWEVKELGKKIKVF.

Concerning this clone itself: Being one base from a much bigger clone, this may be a read error. The rearrangement uses TRGV3 and TRGJP2. This CDR3 spans 13 amino acids. Germline-derived CDR1 and CDR2 are VTNTFY and YDVSTARD (reference sequence). The V segment lost 3 bases and the J segment 5 bases; nucleotides outside the gene matches: 3. As DNA, the CDR3 is TGTGCCACCTGGGACGGGAGTGATTGGATCAAGACGTTT. Its protein is CATWDGSDWIKTF.

The J gene is TRGJP2, the V gene TRGV3. V shed 2 bases and J 0 bases; nucleotides not matched to a gene: 6. CDR3 length: 16 amino acids. The germline V gene encodes CDR1 VTNTFY and CDR2 YDVSTARD (reference sequence). This chain's CDR3 is CATWDIFYSSDWIKTF. The CDR3, as DNA: TGTGCCACCTGGGACATCTTCTATAGTAGTGATTGGATCAAGACGTTT.